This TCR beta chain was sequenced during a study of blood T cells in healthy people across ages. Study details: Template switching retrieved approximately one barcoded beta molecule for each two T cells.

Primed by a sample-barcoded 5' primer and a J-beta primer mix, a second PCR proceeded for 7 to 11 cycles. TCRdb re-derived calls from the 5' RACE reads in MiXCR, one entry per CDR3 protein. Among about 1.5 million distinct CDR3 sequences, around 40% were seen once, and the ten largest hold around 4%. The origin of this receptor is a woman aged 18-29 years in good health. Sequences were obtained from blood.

The CDR3, as DNA: TGTGCCAGCAGCCAAGATGCACTAGCGGGCAGGGGTACGCAGTATTTT. Translating gives CASSQDALAGRGTQYF. This chain uses TRBV3-1 with TRBJ2-3, with 9 bases matching TRBD2. The CDR3 consists of 16 residues. After removal of 0 bases from V and 8 bases from J, the junction contained 9 bases not matched to a gene. CDR1 and CDR2 (germline): LGHDT, YNNKEL (reference sequence).